This T cell receptor beta chain was profiled in a study of shared clonotypes between healthy human individuals. Overall study: The study drew on a couple of women and a few men aged 18 to 49 as donors. Three CD4 naive, three CD4 memory, two CD8 naive and one CD8 memory plate were used per donor. Broader study findings: Relative to their counterparts shared across all four donors, non-shared clonotypes exhibited diminished generation probabilities.

Genomic DNA from each subset was divided evenly over several immunoSEQ plates. The assay was immunoSEQ multiplex PCR, and TCRdb's table has in-frame clones only and misses some. Of a few million clones in the sample, around 95% are singletons; the top ten hold 0.1% to 0.15%. A note on this clone: Its antigen is not identified.

V was pared by 0 bases and J by 10 bases, with 4 bases between. CDR1 is SGHTA and CDR2 is FQGNSA in the germline V gene. The length of the CDR3 is 11 residues. The sequenced sample consisted of naive CD4+ T cells sorted from blood. Indicated subset: CD45RA+ positively selected. The receptor's source is a man younger than 35 in good health. The V gene is TRBV7-2, the J gene TRBJ2-1; D not certain. CDR3 nucleotide sequence: TGTGCCAGCAGCTTAGCGCACGAGCAGTTCTTC. Its protein is CASSLAHEQFF.